These 23 T cell receptor beta chains originate from one sample sequenced in a study of blood T cell repertoires in COVID-19 (dated by TCRdb to the early 2020s). Libraries were made using the immunoSEQ multiplex PCR assay. The immuneACCESS repertoire file appears here via TCRdb, limited to in-frame rearrangements. These files lack a portion of the clones; in checked studies, under half of the deficit traces to unresolved V genes, and the cause of the others is not known. The sample records roughly 500,000 clones, approximately 85% of which are singletons. The leading ten clones occupy roughly 3.2% of the sample. The sample consisted of peripheral blood. These TCRs come from a human donor in a cohort sampled during active COVID-19.

The chain's CDR3 is CASETDMNTEAFF. The DNA for the CDR3 is TGTGCCTCCGAGACGGACATGAACACTGAAGCTTTCTTT. This chain joins TRBV7-2 and TRBJ1-1, with D possibly TRBD1 on 5 matching bases. V shed 11 bases and J shed 0 bases, with 13 bases lying between them. The CDR3 has 13 amino acids. Looked up from germline, CDR1 is SGHTA and CDR2 is FQGNSA. Filled out from reference TRBV7-2 and TRBJ1-1, the complete variable domain reads GAGVSQSPSNKVTEKGKDVELRCDPISGHTALYWYRQSLGQGLEFLIYFQGNSAPDKSGLPSDRFSAERTGGSVSTLTIQRTQQEDSAVYLCASETDMNTEAFFGQGTRLTVV.

This chain joins TRBV5-4 and TRBJ1-1; 7 bases are a match to TRBD1. The germline V gene has CDR1 SGHNT and CDR2 YYREEE (reference sequence). The CDR3 has 14 amino acids. With V trimmed by 6 bases and J by 4 bases, 9 bases remained unmatched. In DNA, the CDR3 is TGTGCCAGCAACTCAGGGGGTTGGGCCACTGAAGCTTTCTTT. The encoded protein is CASNSGGWATEAFF.

The gene calls are TRBV14 and TRBJ2-2, with 11 bases that match TRBD2. CDR1 SGHDN and CDR2 FVKESK come from the germline V gene. With 5 bases clipped from V and 4 bases from J, the junction kept 3 bases outside the gene matches. This CDR3 is built from 15 residues. The CDR3, as DNA: TGTGCCAGCAGCGAGACTAGCGGGGTCACCGGGGAGCTGTTTTTT. Translating it yields CASSETSGVTGELFF.

The V and J genes are TRBV19 and TRBJ2-7, with 7 bases matching TRBD1. Germline lookup yields CDR1 LNHDA and CDR2 SQIVND (reference sequence). The CDR3 extends over 11 amino acids. Unmatched junction bases numbered 9, after V lost 9 bases and J lost 10 bases. CDR3 bases: TGTGCCAGCGAAGCAGGGGGACCCCAGTACTTC. Amino acid sequence: CASEAGGPQYF.

This clone was seen just once. This chain joins TRBV27 and TRBJ1-1; the D gene is possibly TRBD1 (5 bases). CDR1 and CDR2 from the germline V gene are MNHEY and SMNVEV (reference sequence). The CDR3 is made up of 13 amino acids. Trimming removed 2 bases from V and 4 bases from J, with 8 bases in between. The chain's CDR3 is CASSLDTGTEAFF. The CDR3, as DNA: TGTGCCAGCAGTTTAGACACAGGCACTGAAGCTTTCTTT.

The chain is built from TRBV6-5 and TRBJ2-7; 7 nucleotides match TRBD1. The CDR3 consists of 15 residues. Germline V gene sequence: CDR1 MNHEY, CDR2 SVGAGI. The V segment lost 2 bases and the J segment 2 bases; nucleotides outside the gene matches: 6. The CDR3 DNA follows: TGTGCCAGCAGTTACGATCATACAGGGGCCTACGAGCAGTACTTC. It specifies CASSYDHTGAYEQYF.

The V call is TRBV27, the J call TRBJ1-1; no clear D. Germline V gives CDR1 MNHEY, CDR2 SMNVEV (reference sequence). The V gene lost 1 base and the J gene lost 3 bases, with 6 bases spanning the gap. The CDR3 spans 13 residues. The CDR3 DNA is TGTGCCAGCAGTTTATACATGGACACTGAAGCTTTCTTT. Its translation: CASSLYMDTEAFF.

This chain links TRBV6-2 or TRBV6-3 with TRBJ1-3; D uncertain. The V gene lost 5 bases and the J gene lost 8 bases, with 7 bases spanning the gap. Germline V lookup: CDR1 MNHEY, CDR2 SVGEGT. The CDR3 is 11 residues long. CDR3 nucleotides: TGTGCCAGCAGTCGGAGAGACACCATATATTTT. Encoded protein: CASSRRDTIYF.

The V gene is TRBV10-1, the J gene TRBJ2-1; 8 nucleotides align to TRBD1. The CDR3 sequence is 12 residues long. Germline values: CDR1 WNHNN, CDR2 SYGVQD (reference sequence). J lost 14 bases, V lost 2 bases, and 5 bases had no gene match. The CDR3 loop reads CASSETQGAKFF. In DNA, the CDR3 is TGCGCCAGCAGTGAGACTCAGGGGGCCAAGTTCTTC.

The chain couples TRBV5-1 to TRBJ1-4; 7 positions agree with TRBD1. This CDR3 has 13 residues. V was clipped by 3 bases and J by 6 bases; unmatched bases: 2. Germline CDR1 SGHRS, CDR2 YFSETQ. The CDR3 spells CASSSRGYEKLFF. The CDR3 coding sequence is TGCGCCAGCAGCTCCAGGGGGTATGAAAAACTGTTTTTT.

J is TRBJ1-2 and V is TRBV10-3; TRBD1 might be the D (6 bases). CDR1 is ENHRY and CDR2 is SYGVKD in the germline V gene. The length of the CDR3 is 13 residues. V lost 6 bases, J lost 4 bases, and 12 bases lay in between. The CDR3 DNA follows: TGTGCCATCAGCGCTGGGACAACCTATGGCTACACCTTC. Protein sequence: CAISAGTTYGYTF.

This CDR3 is CASSLEGQGADEQYF. DNA for the CDR3: TGTGCCAGCAGCTTAGAGGGACAGGGGGCGGACGAGCAGTACTTC. The J gene is TRBJ2-7, the V gene TRBV11-3, with 12 bases identical to TRBD1. The CDR3 consists of 15 residues. Losses at the gene ends were 0 bases for V and 5 bases for J; bases not matched to a gene: 2. Germline-derived CDR1 and CDR2 are SGHNT and YENEEA.

The CDR3 region is CASSASPLPTGGNYGYTF. The CDR3 coding sequence is TGTGCCAGCAGCGCCTCCCCGCTACCGACAGGGGGTAACTATGGCTACACCTTC. The genes are TRBV9 and TRBJ1-2; the match to TRBD1 covers 9 bases. With 3 bases clipped from V and 1 base from J, the junction kept 13 bases outside the gene matches. This CDR3 is built from 18 residues. Germline lookup yields CDR1 SGDLS and CDR2 YYNGEE.

The chain couples TRBV27 to TRBJ2-3; D is unresolved. V was trimmed by 5 bases and J by 6 bases, leaving 9 bases between them. Germline CDR1 is MNHEY and CDR2 is SMNVEV (reference sequence). The CDR3 has 12 amino acids. The DNA of the CDR3 is TGTGCCAGCAGTCCGACGAGGGATACGCAGTATTTT. As protein: CASSPTRDTQYF.

The chain couples TRBV12-3 or TRBV12-4 to TRBJ2-7; tentatively, D is TRBD2 (5 bases). This CDR3 region has 13 residues. Between the trimmed V and J ends, which lost 7 bases and 0 bases, there was a span of 10 bases. The DNA for the CDR3 is TGTGCCAGCATGATGAGGGTCTCCTACGAGCAGTACTTC. As protein: CASMMRVSYEQYF.

The chain couples TRBV29-1 to TRBJ1-3; TRBD1 might be the D (6 bases). Germline loops: CDR1 SQVTM, CDR2 ANQGSEA. CDR3 length: 20 residues. The chain's CDR3 is CSPPPPLQGIRHGCGNTIYF. Written as DNA, the CDR3 is TGCAGTCCGCCTCCCCCCCTCCAGGGGATCAGGCATGGGTGTGGAAACACCATATATTTT.

This clone was detected once. The chain has TRBV10-2 and TRBJ1-1, with D maybe TRBD1 (5 bases). Germline CDR1 reads WSHSY; CDR2 reads SAAADI. Trimming cost V 7 bases and J 11 bases, with 20 bases left between them. This CDR3 has 13 residues. Here the CDR3 reads CASTRGGADGAFF. CDR3 DNA sequence: TGCGCCAGCACCCGAGGAGGGGCCGACGGGGCTTTCTTT.

V gene TRBV6-5 combines with J gene TRBJ1-2; 9 bases align to TRBD1. This CDR3 has 16 residues. Germline lookup yields CDR1 MNHEY and CDR2 SVGAGI. Unmatched junction bases numbered 7, after V lost 0 bases and J lost 5 bases. CDR3 nucleotide sequence: TGTGCCAGCAGTTACTCGAGTAGGACAGGGGAATATGGCTACACCTTC. This encodes CASSYSSRTGEYGYTF.

The chain joins TRBV27 to TRBJ2-7; 7 bases fit TRBD2. V trimming: 5 bases; J trimming: 6 bases; junction bases outside the gene matches: 13. This CDR3 contains 15 residues. CDR1 MNHEY and CDR2 SMNVEV come from the germline V gene (reference sequence). The CDR3 sequence: CASSNSVGGRGEQYF. CDR3 coding DNA: TGTGCCAGCAGTAACTCTGTGGGGGGGAGAGGCGAGCAGTACTTC.

This clone was counted a single time. The chain has TRBV6-2 or TRBV6-3 and TRBJ1-2; 7 bases line up with TRBD1. The germline V gene has CDR1 MNHEY and CDR2 SVGEGT. V lost 5 bases and J lost 8; bases outside the gene matches: 8. This CDR3 contains 13 residues. CDR3 amino acids: CASSNQQGRGYTF. The DNA for the CDR3 is TGTGCCAGCAGTAACCAACAGGGGAGGGGCTACACCTTC.

The chain uses TRBV7-2 and TRBJ2-7; weak D call: TRBD2 (6 bases). CDR1 and CDR2 from the germline V gene are SGHTA and FQGNSA. V dropped 3 bases and J dropped 3 bases, with 12 bases sitting between them. This CDR3 has 14 residues. CDR3: CASSFGAGGYEQYF. DNA of the CDR3: TGTGCCAGCAGCTTCGGAGCGGGCGGCTACGAGCAGTACTTC.

The chain couples TRBV7-9 to TRBJ1-2; possibly TRBD1 for D (5 bases). The CDR3 has 13 amino acids. The V and J ends lost 5 bases and 7 bases respectively, with 14 bases between them. Germline CDR1 reads SEHNR; CDR2 reads FQNEAQ (reference sequence). The CDR3 bases are TGTGCCAGCAGCCCCTCACCAGGGTTTGGCTACACCTTC. It specifies CASSPSPGFGYTF.

The chain recombines TRBV19 with TRBJ1-2; 9 nucleotides match TRBD1. The V segment lost 6 bases and the J segment 3 bases; nucleotides outside the gene matches: 5. Per germline, CDR1 LNHDA and CDR2 SQIVND (reference sequence). CDR3 length: 14 amino acids. The CDR3 protein is CASSRRTGDYGYTF. CDR3 in DNA: TGTGCCAGTAGCCGACGGACAGGGGACTATGGCTACACCTTC. Full variable domain (remainder filled in from reference TRBV19 and TRBJ1-2): DGGITQSPKYLFRKEGQNVTLSCEQNLNHDAMYWYRQDPGQGLRLIYYSQIVNDFQKGDIAEGYSVSREKKESFPLTVTSAQKNPTAFYLCASSRRTGDYGYTFGSGTRLTVV.